What follows is one TCR beta chain and its context. The antigen it recognizes is unknown. No clone much larger than this one lies a single base away; base qualities are absent. Library preparation used the immunoSEQ multiplex PCR assay. TCRdb retrieved this table from immuneACCESS and kept in-frame rearrangements only. Not all clones are present; in checked studies, unresolved V genes account for under half, and no reason is known for the remainder. The sample has about 610,000 clones on record, approximately 90% of them singletons. The ten largest clones represent 0.0095% to 0.011% of the sample. V lost 5 bases and J lost 5 bases; the stretch between them is 12 bases long. The CDR3, from cysteine to phenylalanine, totals 13 residues. Only CDR3 DNA is held: 39 bases, read in frame from base 1. Per the germline V gene, SGHTA is the CDR1 and FQGTGA is the CDR2. This entry is derived from a study of shared T cell receptors in the human thymus (dated by TCRdb to about 2021). With regard to the full study: The study examined how self-reactive, shared T-cell receptor alpha chains are generated in the human thymus.

These same records also appear under a second study, on human thymus T cells. From that second study: In Finland, the donors were immunologically healthy infants who were having open corrective cardiac surgery for congenital heart defects. Thymus tissue was collected as surgical resects that were removed during corrective cardiac surgery. Both the thymic and the peripheral blood repertoires appeared to show biased V and J gene segment usage. Highly overlapping thymic TCR repertoires among unrelated individuals were reported in the related research. TCR alpha and beta repertoires from fewer than ten infant thymus samples and a few related peripheral blood samples were characterized in the study. Donor ages ranging from 7 to 244 days were recorded, and about six male and a couple of female infants were included in the cohort. Thymocytes were freed from the tissue by mechanical means and kept at -70 degrees C as pellets of roughly 8.5-31 million cells. A QIAsymphony instrument was used to extract genomic DNA from frozen cell pellets. The immunoSEQ multiplex PCR assay was used to amplify the TCRB and TCRAD loci from a standardized amount of quality-controlled genomic DNA. The amplicons covered the V(D)J region and were long enough to include the CDR3 and to identify the V and J genes. The commercial immunoSEQ service was used to sequence amplicons on an Illumina platform. Primer bias and sequencing errors were corrected using previously described methods, and TCRAD and TCRB definitions followed the IMGT database. The repertoires were analysed using immunoSEQ Analyzer 3.0 and VDJTools for basic statistics, V/J segment usage, diversity estimates, rarefaction and pairwise overlap. Diversity was estimated with Chao1, ChaoE, Efron-Thisted, Shannon and inverse Simpson indices, and also on datasets down-sampled to the smallest sample. Repertoire overlap was assessed by strict matching of CDR3 nucleotide sequence, V gene and J gene, and clustering was done by Jaccard-based multidimensional scaling. On average, thymus samples gave 800,000 or so unique TCRB clonotypes, whereas blood samples gave roughly 80,000.

This TCR was sampled from a boy in the first two years of life with a congenital heart defect. Donor details come from another sample of the same person, matched by shared clones. Recombination connected TRBV7-3 to TRBJ2-5; the D segment cannot be called with confidence. Material for sequencing was thymocytes. The base sequence is TGTGCCAGCAGCCCCCGAGAGGAGGAGACCCAGTACTTC. This yields the protein CASSPREEETQYF.